The 30 T cell receptor beta chains presented below share a single source sample, sequenced in a study of blood T cell repertoires in COVID-19. Sequenced by immunoSEQ multiplex PCR; TCRdb stores in-frame clones only, minus some. The sample has fewer than 110,000 clones, about 91% seen once. Sequencing used peripheral blood. All receptors derive from a man aged 45-60 years with active or convalescent COVID-19.

This rearrangement joins TRBV18 to TRBJ1-3, with a tentative D call TRBD1 (5 bases). The V gene lost 0 bases and the J gene lost 7 bases, with 16 bases spanning the gap. Germline CDR1 is KGHSH and CDR2 is LQKENI. The CDR3 runs to 16 residues. Here the CDR3 reads CASSPPQGGDWNTIYF. CDR3 bases: TGTGCCAGCTCACCACCGCAGGGAGGGGACTGGAACACCATATATTTT.

The J gene is TRBJ2-5, the V gene TRBV7-2; D remains unclear. Germline V lookup: CDR1 SGHTA, CDR2 FQGNSA. This CDR3 has 11 residues. The V gene lost 4 bases and the J gene lost 3 bases, with 3 bases spanning the gap. CDR3 nucleotide sequence: TGTGCCAGCAGCTCAAAAGAGACCCAGTACTTC. Translated, it gives CASSSKETQYF.

V gene TRBV27 combines with J gene TRBJ1-4; 8 bases align to TRBD1. After removal of 6 bases from V and 5 bases from J, the junction contained 14 bases not matched to a gene. Germline assignment: CDR1 MNHEY and CDR2 SMNVEV (reference sequence). The CDR3 contains 17 residues. The CDR3 spells CASSLYDGGQENEKLFF. In DNA form, the CDR3 reads TGTGCCAGCAGCCTATATGACGGGGGACAGGAAAATGAAAAACTGTTTTTT.

This chain connects TRBV19 to TRBJ1-2; perhaps TRBD1 as D (5 bases). The CDR3 totals 15 residues. V was trimmed by 7 bases and J by 5 bases, leaving 20 bases between them. Germline V gives CDR1 LNHDA, CDR2 SQIVND (reference sequence). The CDR3 spells CASTSQGRTGYGYTF. The DNA for the CDR3 is TGTGCCAGTACCAGCCAGGGTCGGACGGGTTATGGCTACACCTTC.

The chain joins TRBV28 to TRBJ2-3; 9 positions match TRBD2. The CDR3 consists of 16 residues. The germline CDR1 and CDR2 sequences are MDHEN and SYDVKM. Losses at the gene ends were 5 bases for V and 6 bases for J; bases not matched to a gene: 12. CDR3 sequence: CASSIRAGGLGDTQYF. The DNA of the CDR3 is TGTGCCAGCAGTATCCGAGCGGGAGGCTTGGGGGATACGCAGTATTTT.

This clone was recorded a few times. The CDR3 sequence: CASSWGLAGVRETQYF. In DNA, the CDR3 is TGTGCCAGCAGCTGGGGACTAGCGGGAGTCCGAGAGACCCAGTACTTC. The chain couples TRBV7-8 to TRBJ2-5, with TRBD2 matching over 14 bases. V gave up 4 bases and J gave up 4 bases; unmatched junction bases: 5. CDR3 size: 16 residues. CDR1 and CDR2 from the germline V gene are SGHVS and FQNEAQ.

The CDR3 sequence: CASSWGLAGTGELFF. In DNA, the CDR3 is TGTGCCAGCAGTTGGGGACTAGCCGGCACCGGGGAGCTGTTTTTT. The chain joins TRBV6-5 to TRBJ2-2; 9 bases map to TRBD2. The CDR3 totals 15 residues. The germline gives CDR1 MNHEY, CDR2 SVGAGI. V dropped 4 bases and J dropped 4; count of bases not matched to a gene: 4.

This chain uses TRBV25-1 with TRBJ1-4, with D possibly matching TRBD1 (6 bases). The CDR3 sequence is 12 residues long. V was clipped by 6 bases and J by 8 bases, with 10 bases between them. The V gene's germline CDR1 is MGHDK and CDR2 SYGVNS. The CDR3 spells CASRYQGEKLFF. The CDR3 coding sequence is TGTGCCAGCAGGTATCAGGGGGAAAAACTGTTTTTT.

The gene calls are TRBV2 and TRBJ1-3; possible D gene TRBD1, 6 bases. The germline gives CDR1 SNHLY, CDR2 FYNNEI. V lost 5 bases, J lost 4 bases, and 12 bases lay in between. CDR3 length equals 14 residues. The CDR3 reads CASSPQGAGNTIYF. The DNA for the CDR3 is TGTGCCAGCAGTCCACAGGGAGCAGGAAACACCATATATTTT.

The chain links TRBV3-1 (or the pseudogene TRBV3-2) to TRBJ1-2; TRBD1 agrees at 11 bases. V was pared by 8 bases and J by 3 bases, with 8 bases of the junction left unmatched. CDR3 length: 15 amino acids. Germline lookup yields CDR1 LGHDT and CDR2 YNNKEL (reference sequence). CDR3 DNA sequence: TGTGCCAGCGGGGACAGGGGGTTTCTTGACTATGGCTACACCTTC. Translated, it gives CASGDRGFLDYGYTF.

The chain uses TRBV7-8 and TRBJ2-7, with TRBD1 matching over 10 bases. CDR3 size: 15 residues. V trimming: 4 bases; J trimming: 2 bases; junction bases outside the gene matches: 5. Germline CDR1 reads SGHVS; CDR2 reads FQNEAQ. CDR3 nucleotides: TGTGCCAGCAGCTCTCCGGGACAGGGGACCTACGAGCAGTACTTC. Its translation is CASSSPGQGTYEQYF.

The genes are TRBV19 and TRBJ2-5, with 10 bases that match TRBD2. The CDR3 spans 14 residues. Unmatched junction bases numbered 1, after V lost 6 bases and J lost 0 bases. Germline CDR1 and CDR2: LNHDA and SQIVND (reference sequence). CDR3 bases: TGTGCCAGTAGGAGCGGGAGGGACCAAGAGACCCAGTACTTC. Translating gives CASRSGRDQETQYF. Full variable domain (rest looked up from reference TRBV19 and TRBJ2-5): DGGITQSPKYLFRKEGQNVTLSCEQNLNHDAMYWYRQDPGQGLRLIYYSQIVNDFQKGDIAEGYSVSREKKESFPLTVTSAQKNPTAFYLCASRSGRDQETQYFGPGTRLLVL.

The CDR3 protein is CASSRTGVGELFF. As DNA, the CDR3 is TGTGCCAGCAGCCGAACAGGGGTCGGGGAGCTGTTTTTT. The J gene is TRBJ2-2, the V gene TRBV7-2, with 7 positions matching TRBD1. V dropped 5 bases and J dropped 7; count of bases not matched to a gene: 4. CDR3 length equals 13 residues. Per germline, CDR1 SGHTA and CDR2 FQGNSA.

The genes are TRBV12-2 and TRBJ2-5; whether TRBD2, the table's D call, matches the DNA was not checked. TRBV12-2 is an annotated pseudogene. The CDR3 sequence is 13 residues long. The CDR3 protein is CASRIRLAETQYF. CDR3 coding DNA: TGTGCAAGTCGCATCAGACTAGCGGAGACCCAGTACTTC.

The CDR3 region is CASSLGPNYTQYF. CDR3 DNA sequence: TGTGCCAGCAGCTTGGGCCCGAACTATACGCAGTATTTT. V gene TRBV11-2 combines with J gene TRBJ2-3; D call uncertain. The CDR3 sequence is 13 residues long. Trimming cost V 3 bases and J 7 bases, with 11 bases left between them. CDR1 and CDR2 (germline): SGHAT, FQNNGV.

V and J are TRBV6-2 or TRBV6-3 and TRBJ1-4; D call uncertain. There are 15 residues in the CDR3. Germline CDR1 MNHEY, CDR2 SVGEGT. The V and J ends lost 2 bases and 4 bases respectively, with 11 bases between them. The CDR3 here is CASSYLQRDNEKLFF. The CDR3 DNA sequence: TGTGCCAGCAGTTACCTACAGAGGGATAATGAAAAACTGTTTTTT.

The chain carries TRBV7-2 and TRBJ2-7, with D perhaps matching TRBD2 (5 bases). Germline V CDR1 and CDR2: SGHTA, FQGNSA. V lost 3 bases to trimming and J lost 7 bases, with 16 bases between them. The CDR3 consists of 14 residues. The DNA of the CDR3 is TGTGCCAGCAGCTTGGACGGGGTTCTAGATGAGCAGTACTTC. As protein: CASSLDGVLDEQYF.

The CDR3 sequence is CASSLQSGRAASEQFF. CDR3 DNA: TGCGCCAGCAGCTTGCAGAGCGGGAGGGCCGCGAGCGAGCAGTTCTTC. The chain joins TRBV5-1 to TRBJ2-1; TRBD2 matches at 10 bases. Germline V gene lookup returns CDR1 SGHRS and CDR2 YFSETQ. The CDR3 extends over 16 amino acids. The J segment lost 10 bases and the V segment lost 1 base, leaving 11 bases of the junction unmatched.

The chain couples TRBV2 to TRBJ1-6; D call uncertain. Germline V gene lookup returns CDR1 SNHLY and CDR2 FYNNEI. The V gene lost 8 bases and the J gene lost 7 bases, with 12 bases spanning the gap. The CDR3 length is 13 residues. In nucleotides, the CDR3 is TGTGCCAGCCCAAATTCGGTCAATTCACCCCTCCACTTT. Encoded protein: CASPNSVNSPLHF.

The rearrangement joins TRBV18 to TRBJ2-1; 10 bases match TRBD2. The CDR3 length is 16 residues. Germline V gives CDR1 KGHSH, CDR2 LQKENI. With 1 base clipped from V and 4 bases from J, the junction kept 4 bases outside the gene matches. The DNA for the CDR3 is TGTGCCAGCTCACCACTAGCGGGAGGTGGATACAATGAGCAGTTCTTC. As protein: CASSPLAGGGYNEQFF.

This clone appeared once. This chain links TRBV2 with TRBJ2-3; D remains ambiguous. Trimming took 8 bases from V and 1 from J, leaving 4 bases between them. This CDR3 region has 11 residues. The germline V gene has CDR1 SNHLY and CDR2 FYNNEI. CDR3 loop: CASYGTDTQYF. CDR3 nucleotides: TGTGCCAGCTATGGCACAGATACGCAGTATTTT.

The table lists this clone with a few counts. The chain recombines TRBV5-5 with TRBJ2-5; a possible D gene is TRBD2 (5 bases). Trimming pared 4 bases from V and 4 bases from J, leaving 14 bases between. CDR3 size: 14 residues. Germline V gene data show CDR1 as SGHKS and CDR2 as YYEKEE (reference sequence). The CDR3 region is CASSIPRGAETQYF. The CDR3 DNA reads as TGTGCCAGCAGCATACCCCGGGGAGCAGAGACCCAGTACTTC. Complete variable domain (other parts from reference TRBV5-5 and TRBJ2-5): DAGVTQSPTHLIKTRGQQVTLRCSPISGHKSVSWYQQVLGQGPQFIFQYYEKEERGRGNFPDRFSARQFPNYSSELNVNALLLGDSALYLCASSIPRGAETQYFGPGTRLLVL.

This clone was picked up one time. The chain links TRBV6-5 to TRBJ1-2; TRBD1 might be the D (6 bases). The V gene's germline CDR1 is MNHEY and CDR2 SVGAGI. The CDR3 sequence is 15 residues long. V gave up 5 bases and J gave up 5 bases, with 18 bases separating them. CDR3 bases: TGTGCCAGCAGTAGGTCAGGGGACCCTGGGTATGGCTACACCTTC. Translated, it gives CASSRSGDPGYGYTF.

The rearrangement links TRBV28 to TRBJ2-1; tentative D call: TRBD2 (7 bases). Trimming removed 3 bases from V and 6 bases from J, with 18 bases in between. This CDR3 has 16 residues. Germline CDR1 MDHEN, CDR2 SYDVKM. The CDR3: CASSLVGGGQINEQFF. In DNA, the CDR3 is TGTGCCAGCAGTTTGGTTGGGGGGGGACAAATCAATGAGCAGTTCTTC.

The chain combines TRBV27 with TRBJ2-7; D is possibly TRBD1 (5 bases). V shed 5 bases and J shed 3 bases, with 11 bases lying between them. CDR1 is MNHEY, CDR2 SMNVEV, per germline (reference sequence). This CDR3 spans 13 amino acids. CDR3 coding DNA: TGTGCCAGCAGTCGATCAGGGAACTACGAGCAGTACTTC. Translated, it gives CASSRSGNYEQYF.

V usage is TRBV5-4 and J usage is TRBJ2-2; tentatively, D is TRBD2 (6 bases). Trimming removed 3 bases at V and 4 bases at J, with 13 bases between. The CDR3 has 15 residues. Germline CDR1 is SGHNT and CDR2 is YYREEE (reference sequence). CDR3 nucleotide sequence: TGTGCCAGCAGCTCCGGGACTCTTATCACCGGGGAGCTGTTTTTT. Its protein product is CASSSGTLITGELFF.

The rearrangement uses TRBV3-1 (or the pseudogene TRBV3-2) and TRBJ2-5, with 9 bases aligning to TRBD1. Trimming cost V 6 bases and J 5 bases; bases outside gene matches: 10. Per the germline V gene, CDR1 is LGHDT and CDR2 is YNNKEL (reference sequence). CDR3 length: 15 amino acids. The CDR3 coding sequence is TGTGCCAGCAGGATTCACAGGGGGCATGGGGAGACCCAGTACTTC. Residues: CASRIHRGHGETQYF.

The chain joins TRBV19 to TRBJ1-1; tentatively, D is TRBD1 (6 bases). CDR1 and CDR2 (germline): LNHDA, SQIVND (reference sequence). CDR3 length: 14 residues. Trimming took off 3 bases at V and 10 bases at J, with 18 bases between the two ends. The CDR3 protein is CASSILYREGAAFF. The CDR3, as DNA: TGTGCCAGTAGTATCCTCTACAGGGAAGGGGCAGCTTTCTTT.

The J gene is TRBJ1-5, the V gene TRBV7-9; 7 bases are shared with TRBD1. V was clipped by 2 bases and J by 5 bases; unmatched bases: 9. CDR1 is SEHNR and CDR2 is FQNEAQ in the germline V gene (reference sequence). There are 16 residues in the CDR3. The CDR3 protein is CASSLQLEGADQPQHF. CDR3 coding DNA: TGTGCCAGCAGCTTACAGCTGGAGGGGGCTGATCAGCCCCAGCATTTT.

The chain is built from TRBV2 and TRBJ2-2, with D unclear. Germline CDR1 is SNHLY and CDR2 is FYNNEI. V lost 8 bases to trimming and J lost 6 bases, with 10 bases between them. The CDR3 totals 12 residues. CDR3 amino acids: CASSDPPGELFF. CDR3 in DNA: TGTGCCAGCTCAGATCCCCCCGGGGAGCTGTTTTTT.